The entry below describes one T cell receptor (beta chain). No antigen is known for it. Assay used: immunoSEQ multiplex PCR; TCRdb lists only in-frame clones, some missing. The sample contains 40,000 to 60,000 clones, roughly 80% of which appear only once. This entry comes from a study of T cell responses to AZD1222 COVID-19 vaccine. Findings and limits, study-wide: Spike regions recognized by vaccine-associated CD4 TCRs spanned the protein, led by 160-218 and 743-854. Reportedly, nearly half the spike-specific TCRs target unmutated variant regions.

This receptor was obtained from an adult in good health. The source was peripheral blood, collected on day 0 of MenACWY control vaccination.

The CDR3 loop reads CASPTGQDPSPYEQYF. Written as DNA, the CDR3 is TGTGCCAGCCCGACCGGGCAGGACCCCAGCCCCTACGAGCAGTACTTC. This chain connects TRBV6-4 to TRBJ2-7; no clear D gene. The V gene's germline CDR1 is MRHNA and CDR2 SNTAGT. There are 16 residues in the CDR3. Trimming cost V 8 bases and J 2 bases, with 22 bases left between them.